This record looks at one T cell receptor beta chain sequence and its context. The antigen is unknown. The data derive from a study of graft-versus-host responses after intestinal transplantation. Study-level points and caveats: GvH clones detected in recipient marrow included some appearing first in ileum or blood. There was an association between peak levels of circulating GvH clones and early post-transplant HvG declines. Within allografts, high graft-versus-host to host-versus-graft clonal ratios were seen among patients with graft-donor T cell macrochimerism.

Per the germline V gene, CDR1 is LNHDA and CDR2 is SQIVND (reference sequence). CDR3 size: 18 residues. Trimming removed 10 bases from V and 1 base from J; junction bases left unmatched: 19. The table came from immunoSEQ multiplex PCR; TCRdb's copy has only in-frame clones and leaves some out. The profile shows 150,000 or so clones, 85% to 95% of them singletons. The gene calls are TRBV19 and TRBJ1-5, with 7 positions matching TRBD1. The receptor was derived from a human donor who received an intestinal transplant. The source material was unstimulated CD4+ T cells sorted from spleen or lymph node cells, sampled before intestinal transplant. DNA of the CDR3: TGTGCCACCCTACCACAGGGGACGGGGCTCGGAAGCAATCAGCCCCAGCATTTT. This gives the protein CATLPQGTGLGSNQPQHF.